One and the same sample provided the 32 T cell receptor beta chains below, sequenced in a study of read filtering for tumor transcriptome and immune sequencing. The library was built from about 400 ng RNA with molecular barcoded adaptors for alpha/delta and beta/gamma chains. TCRdb re-called the reads through MiXCR, storing one row per CDR3 protein. Among about 37,000 distinct CDR3 sequences listed, around 15% were seen once. Material for sequencing was a population of CD138-negative cells sorted from bone marrow. The receptors shown here come from a donor aged 40 or over with multiple myeloma.

This clonotype was counted a few times. The chain carries TRBV29-1 and TRBJ2-6; D call uncertain. Germline V gives CDR1 SQVTM, CDR2 ANQGSEA. This CDR3 has 15 amino acids. V lost 1 base, J lost 4 bases, and 11 bases lay in between. CDR3 sequence reads: CSVEVLGSGANVLTF. CDR3 sequence (DNA): TGCAGCGTTGAAGTGTTAGGGTCCGGGGCCAACGTCCTGACTTTC.

This clonotype showed up just a few times. V is TRBV6-2 or TRBV6-3 and J is TRBJ2-5, with D unclear. This CDR3 has 14 amino acids. The V gene's germline CDR1 is MNHEY and CDR2 SVGEGT. Trimming pared 6 bases from V and 2 bases from J, leaving 13 bases between. Written as DNA, the CDR3 is TGTGCCAGCAGCTGGGCCTCAACTCAAGAGACCCAGTACTTC. Protein: CASSWASTQETQYF.

This clonotype has a count of ten or more. V and J are TRBV4-3 and TRBJ2-7; TRBD2 agrees at 7 bases. The CDR3 loop spans 18 amino acids. The germline V gene has CDR1 LGHNA and CDR2 YSLEER. V shed 1 base and J 2 bases; nucleotides not matched to a gene: 14. The CDR3 coding sequence is TGCGCCAGCAGCCAAGGGGGGTGGGGAGCGGGGCAGACCTACGAGCAGTACTTC. It specifies CASSQGGWGAGQTYEQYF.

This clonotype has ten or more counts. V gene TRBV6-5 combines with J gene TRBJ2-7; a weak D match, TRBD1 (7 bases). CDR3 length equals 18 residues. V gave up 3 bases and J gave up 5 bases, with 26 bases separating them. CDR1 and CDR2 (germline): MNHEY, SVGAGI. The CDR3 coding sequence is TGTGCCAGCAGTTATTCGAACCAAGCAGGGGGGCTAGTCCACGAGCAGTACTTC. Translating it yields CASSYSNQAGGLVHEQYF.

For this clonotype: This likely comes from a read error, as the CDR3 has no conserved phenylalanine or tryptophan at its end. The DNA is left out, because the CDR3 cannot be placed on it with certainty; the CDR3 is given as TCRdb lists it. The rearrangement links TRBV20-1 to TRBJ2-1. With termini counted, the CDR3 has 12 amino acids. Germline V gives CDR1 DFQATT, CDR2 SNEGSKA (reference sequence). The CDR3 sequence: CSARDGNNEQSL.

This clonotype was seen many times. The V gene is TRBV10-3, the J gene TRBJ2-3, with no clear D. The V end lost 8 bases, the J end lost 4 bases, and 7 bases lay between the germline ends. The germline V gene has CDR1 ENHRY and CDR2 SYGVKD. The CDR3 consists of 11 residues. The CDR3 DNA is TGTGCCATCGGAACCTCAGATACGCAGTATTTT. Its protein product is CAIGTSDTQYF.

This clonotype was seen at least ten times. The chain joins TRBV30 to TRBJ1-2, with D hard to call. The CDR3 has 11 residues. Germline V CDR1 and CDR2: GTSNPN, SVGIG (reference sequence). The V and J ends lost 1 base and 4 bases respectively, with 4 bases between them. CDR3 DNA: TGTGCCTGGAGTGGTGCCTATGGCTACACCTTC. It translates to CAWSGAYGYTF.

This clonotype was detected ten times or more. This sequence joins TRBV9 and TRBJ2-7; D might be TRBD1 (6 bases). CDR1 and CDR2 from the germline V gene are SGDLS and YYNGEE. Trimming left V 3 bases short and J 1 base short, with 8 bases between. CDR3 length: 13 amino acids. The chain's CDR3 is CASSADSSYEQYF. The CDR3 nucleotides are TGTGCCAGCAGCGCGGACAGTTCCTACGAGCAGTACTTC. The full variable domain, in which reference TRBV9 and TRBJ2-7 provide the parts outside the CDR3, is DSGVTQTPKHLITATGQRVTLRCSPRSGDLSVYWYQQSLDQGLQFLIQYYNGEERAKGNILERFSAQQFPDLHSELNLSSLELGDSALYFCASSADSSYEQYFGPGTRLTVT.

In its sample, this clonotype was seen many times. This chain uses TRBV29-1 with TRBJ2-3, with TRBD2 matching 12 bases. The germline V gene encodes CDR1 SQVTM and CDR2 ANQGSEA. Trimming removed 6 bases from V and 0 bases from J; junction bases left unmatched: 10. This CDR3 comprises 17 residues. CDR3 sequence: CSVSGTSGWASTDTQYF. CDR3 in DNA: TGCAGCGTCTCCGGGACTAGCGGGTGGGCCAGCACAGATACGCAGTATTTT.

This clonotype appeared many times. The chain employs TRBV7-3 and TRBJ2-1, with TRBD2 matching 13 bases. The CDR3 contains 16 residues. Germline CDR1 reads SGHTA; CDR2 reads FQGTGA. After removal of 5 bases from V and 5 bases from J, the junction contained 6 bases not matched to a gene. The CDR3 sequence is CASSTGLAGRNNEQFF. CDR3 bases: TGTGCCAGCAGCACGGGACTAGCGGGAAGGAACAATGAGCAGTTCTTC.

Comment on this clonotype: This may come from a read error, since a much larger clone is one base off. The chain is built from TRBV14 and TRBJ2-1; D call uncertain. This CDR3 comprises 14 residues. Germline loops: CDR1 SGHDN, CDR2 FVKESK. In DNA form, the CDR3 reads TGTGCCGGCAGCCAAGATCTTGCTCACAATGAGCAGTTCTTC. It yields the protein CAGSQDLAHNEQFF.

This clonotype was recorded many times. The chain uses TRBV7-9 and TRBJ2-1; TRBD2 matches 8 bases. The CDR3 runs to 18 residues. Per the germline V gene, CDR1 is SEHNR and CDR2 is FQNEAQ (reference sequence). The trim removed 4 bases at V and 10 bases at J, leaving 21 bases unmatched. CDR3 region: CASSSGRRGGALQWEQFF. The CDR3 nucleotides read TGTGCCAGCAGCTCTGGGCGACGGGGGGGGGCATTACAATGGGAGCAGTTCTTC.

Many counts were recorded for this clonotype. The V gene is TRBV30, the J gene TRBJ2-1, with TRBD2 matching 7 bases. The CDR3 totals 13 residues. CDR1 is GTSNPN, CDR2 SVGIG, per germline (reference sequence). The junction had 9 bases not matched to a gene; V was cut back by 3 bases and J by 10 bases. Here the CDR3 DNA reads TGTGCCTGGAGAGGGTTTTATAGCGGGGAGCAGTTCTTC. Amino acids: CAWRGFYSGEQFF.

This clonotype was seen ten or more times. The rearrangement uses TRBV6-1 and TRBJ1-5; no clear D. Trimming removed 2 bases at V and 1 base at J, with 9 bases between. CDR3 length equals 15 residues. Germline values: CDR1 MNHNS, CDR2 SASEGT. The CDR3 reads CASSELGVSNQPQHF. CDR3 coding DNA: TGTGCCAGCAGTGAACTCGGGGTGAGCAATCAGCCCCAGCATTTT.

This chain joins TRBV5-6 and TRBJ1-5, with 8 bases that match TRBD1. Trimming took 3 bases from V and 5 from J; bases not matched to a gene: 4. The germline V gene has CDR1 SGHDT and CDR2 YYEEEE. The CDR3 is 14 amino acids. CDR3 in DNA: TGTGCCAGCAGCTCTGGACAGGGACATCAGCCCCAGCATTTT. Its translation is CASSSGQGHQPQHF.

The rearrangement uses TRBV11-1 and TRBJ1-3; TRBD1 agrees at 8 bases. Trimming took 5 bases from V and 3 from J; bases not matched to a gene: 0. Germline values: CDR1 SGHAT, CDR2 FQDESV (reference sequence). The CDR3 covers 13 residues. The CDR3 region has the DNA TGTGCCAGCAGCGGGACAGGTGGAAACACCATATATTTT. Translating it yields CASSGTGGNTIYF.

The table lists this clonotype with a few counts. Lacking the conserved final phenylalanine or tryptophan, this CDR3 likely reflects a read error. The CDR3 DNA reads TGTGCCAGCAGTCCTTCCAGGGATGAGCAGTTCCTC. Translation: CASSPSRDEQFL. This chain uses TRBV7-9 with TRBJ2-1, with D possibly matching TRBD1 (5 bases). Germline assignment: CDR1 SEHNR and CDR2 FQNEAQ (reference sequence). The CDR3 covers 12 residues. Trimming took off 6 bases at V and 8 bases at J, with 11 bases between the two ends.

This clonotype was seen ten or more times. The J gene is TRBJ2-1, the V gene TRBV6-5; tentative D call: TRBD2 (6 bases). Trimming removed 4 bases at V and 7 bases at J, with 17 bases between. CDR3 length: 15 amino acids. From germline, CDR1 is MNHEY and CDR2 SVGAGI. CDR3 protein: CASSSRDSVRNEQFF. The CDR3 DNA is TGTGCCAGCAGTTCCCGGGACTCAGTTAGGAATGAGCAGTTCTTC.

This clonotype occurred many times. V usage is TRBV2 and J usage is TRBJ2-1; the D is unclear. This CDR3 contains 13 residues. V dropped 4 bases and J dropped 5 bases, with 9 bases sitting between them. Germline CDR1 is SNHLY and CDR2 is FYNNEI. CDR3 sequence reads: CASSVSEHNEQFF. The CDR3, as DNA: TGTGCCAGCAGTGTGTCGGAGCACAATGAGCAGTTCTTC.

This clonotype was recorded at least ten times. A much larger clone lies a single base off, so this may be a read error. V and J are TRBV19 and TRBJ2-1; D ambiguous. CDR3 size: 14 residues. CDR1 and CDR2 from the germline V gene are LNHDA and SQIVND (reference sequence). V shed 1 base and J shed 9 bases, with 13 bases lying between them. CDR3 in amino acids: CASSIGRLNIEQFF. The CDR3 DNA reads TGTGCCAGTAGTATAGGTCGTCTAAACATTGAGCAGTTCTTC. The entire variable domain, with the rest obtained from reference TRBV19 and TRBJ2-1, is as follows: DGGITQSPKYLFRKEGQNVTLSCEQNLNHDAMYWYRQDPGQGLRLIYYSQIVNDFQKGDIAEGYSVSREKKESFPLTVTSAQKNPTAFYLCASSIGRLNIEQFFGPGTRLTVL.

Turning to this clonotype: This may be a read error, as it is one base from a much larger clone. The V call is TRBV6-5, the J call TRBJ1-1; maybe TRBD1 (5 bases). Germline V CDR1 and CDR2: MNHEY, SVGAGI. The CDR3 length is 14 residues. The CDR3 reads CASGYLTGGTEAFF. CDR3 nucleotides: TGTGCCAGCGGTTACTTAACCGGGGGGACTGAAGCTTTCTTT.

This clonotype has at least ten counts. V is TRBV6-5 and J is TRBJ2-2; D is possibly TRBD1 (5 bases). The CDR3 spans 15 residues. The germline V gene has CDR1 MNHEY and CDR2 SVGAGI. The V end was cut by 7 bases, the J end by 1 base, with 13 bases between. The CDR3 here is CASTYRTGNTGELFF. CDR3 bases: TGTGCCAGCACCTATCGAACAGGGAACACCGGGGAGCTGTTTTTT.

This clonotype has just a few counts. The chain is built from TRBV7-2 and TRBJ1-5, with D hard to call. The germline V gene has CDR1 SGHTA and CDR2 FQGNSA. V was trimmed by 2 bases and J by 3 bases, leaving 14 bases between them. The CDR3 extends over 16 amino acids. CDR3 sequence reads: CASSLSGTAHNQPQHF. CDR3 bases: TGTGCCAGCAGCTTATCTGGCACCGCTCACAATCAGCCCCAGCATTTT.

As concerns this clonotype: This sequence may be a read error, since a much larger clone differs from it by one base. J is TRBJ2-3 and V is TRBV3-1, with unresolved D. The germline V and J ends were trimmed by 2 bases and 8 bases, with 8 bases remaining between them. Germline CDR1 and CDR2: LGHDT and YNNKEL (reference sequence). The CDR3 loop spans 12 amino acids. CDR3 sequence: CASSQRAATQYF. In DNA, the CDR3 is TGTGCCAGCAGCCAAAGGGCAGCTACGCAGTATTTT.

This clonotype was observed a few times. In DNA form, the CDR3 reads TGTGCCAGCAGCGGATACCACCGGGACAGGGATACACAAGCGGACTACGAGCAGTACTTC. Its translation: CASSGYHRDRDTQADYEQYF. The rearrangement links TRBV25-1 to TRBJ2-7; TRBD1 matches 9 bases. The V segment lost 6 bases and the J segment 3 bases; nucleotides outside the gene matches: 24. Looked up from germline, CDR1 is MGHDK and CDR2 is SYGVNS. This CDR3 region has 20 residues.

The rearrangement joins TRBV18 to TRBJ2-7, with 7 bases lining up with TRBD1. Looked up from germline, CDR1 is KGHSH and CDR2 is LQKENI. Unmatched junction bases numbered 13, after V lost 5 bases and J lost 0 bases. The CDR3 loop spans 17 amino acids. CDR3 DNA: TGTGCCAGCTCAGCTTATCGCCGGGACAGAAGCTCCTACGAGCAGTACTTC. Amino acid sequence: CASSAYRRDRSSYEQYF. Looking up the rest from reference TRBV18 and TRBJ2-7 gives the full variable domain: NAGVMQNPRHLVRRRGQEARLRCSPMKGHSHVYWYRQLPEEGLKFMVYLQKENIIDESGMPKERFSAEFPKEGPSILRIQQVVRGDSAAYFCASSAYRRDRSSYEQYFGPGTRLTVT.

The V and J genes are TRBV5-1 and TRBJ2-5; 11 nucleotides agree with TRBD2. Germline trimming cut 3 bases from V and 0 bases from J; bases unmatched to any gene: 1. The CDR3 is made up of 15 amino acids. CDR1 is SGHRS, CDR2 YFSETQ, per germline. CDR3 in amino acids: CASSSLAGDQETQYF. The CDR3 DNA follows: TGCGCCAGCAGCTCACTAGCGGGAGACCAAGAGACCCAGTACTTC.

Note on this clonotype: The final CDR3 position lacks the conserved phenylalanine or tryptophan, pointing to a likely read error. The DNA is omitted, as the CDR3 cannot be located on it reliably, and the CDR3 follows TCRdb's listing. The chain has TRBV4-2 and TRBJ2-1; the table's TRBD2 call for D was not verified on the DNA. The CDR3 spans 16 amino acids, including both terminal residues. Germline CDR1 reads LGHNA; CDR2 reads YNFKEQ. CDR3 residues: CASSQDGTSGSNEQVC.

This clonotype came up a few times. The rearrangement links TRBV20-1 to TRBJ2-7, with D unclear. The CDR3 is made up of 15 amino acids. V dropped 3 bases and J dropped 6 bases, with 21 bases sitting between them. In germline, CDR1 is DFQATT, CDR2 SNEGSKA (reference sequence). The CDR3 region is CSASEAIRTPLEQYF. In nucleotides, the CDR3 is TGCAGTGCTAGCGAGGCCATCCGGACGCCACTCGAGCAGTACTTC.

Many counts were recorded for this clonotype. The chain recombines TRBV27 with TRBJ1-1; D might be TRBD1 (6 bases). V shed 8 bases and J shed 4 bases, with 17 bases lying between them. Germline-derived CDR1 and CDR2 are MNHEY and SMNVEV (reference sequence). This CDR3 spans 14 amino acids. The CDR3 region has the DNA TGTGCCAGCCGGCGAGGGGGGTCGGCCACTGAAGCTTTCTTT. It codes for CASRRGGSATEAFF.

This clonotype was counted ten times or more. The junction and the germline gene differ at one end; a read error may be behind it. The chain joins TRBV20-1 to TRBJ2-1; TRBD2 matches 11 bases. The germline V gene has CDR1 DFQATT and CDR2 SNEGSKA (reference sequence). The CDR3 contains 11 residues. The CDR3 DNA follows: TGCAGTGCTAGTCCGGGGACTAGCGGTATCTTC. Residues: CSASPGTSGIF.

This clonotype was seen ten or more times. V and J are TRBV12-3 or TRBV12-4 and TRBJ2-7, with D possibly TRBD2 on 7 matching bases. Trimming removed 7 bases from V and 4 bases from J, with 17 bases in between. This CDR3 is built from 14 residues. CDR3 coding DNA: TGTGCCAGCACCCCGGGGGGACACCTTTACGAGCAGTACTTC. This gives the protein CASTPGGHLYEQYF.